A single T cell receptor (beta chain) is shown here with its context. The antigen is unknown. Before sequencing, viral peptide pools were used by the ViraFEST assay to expand antigen-specific CD4+ T cells. The culture ran for nine to eleven days, and then CD4+ T cells were isolated. Here immunoSEQ multiplex PCR was the method, and the copy in TCRdb shows in-frame clones only, minus some. The repertoire has more than 11,000 clones, over 60% of them found once; the top ten carry around 25%. This sample stems from a study of vaccination effects on CD4 cells after COVID-19. Study at large: Either the mRNA-1273 or the BNT162b2 vaccine was given to participants as two doses.

The CDR3 extends over 15 amino acids. V dropped 6 bases and J dropped 8; count of bases not matched to a gene: 13. Per the germline V gene, CDR1 is SGHTA and CDR2 is FQGTGA. The J gene is TRBJ2-1, the V gene TRBV7-3, with TRBD2 matching over 7 bases. This TCR came from a human donor who received a COVID-19 vaccine. The sample in question was CD4+ T cells from PBMCs cultured with HCoV-229E spike peptides, obtained before COVID-19 vaccination. CDR3 coding DNA: TGTGCCAGCAGTCTTCGGACTAGTGTGAGAGATGAGCAGTTCTTC. Translation gives CASSLRTSVRDEQFF.